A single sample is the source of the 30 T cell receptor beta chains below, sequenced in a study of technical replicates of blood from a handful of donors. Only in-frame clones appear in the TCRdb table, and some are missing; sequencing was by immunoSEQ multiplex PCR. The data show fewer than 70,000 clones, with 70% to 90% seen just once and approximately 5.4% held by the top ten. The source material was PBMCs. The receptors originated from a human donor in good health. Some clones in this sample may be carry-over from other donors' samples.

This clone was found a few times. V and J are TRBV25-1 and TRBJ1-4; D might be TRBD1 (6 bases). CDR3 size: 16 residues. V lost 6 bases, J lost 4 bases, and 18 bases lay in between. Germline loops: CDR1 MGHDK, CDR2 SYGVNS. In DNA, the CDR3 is TGTGCCAGCAGGCGGAGTCGGGGGGGCCATAATGAAAAACTGTTTTTT. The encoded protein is CASRRSRGGHNEKLFF.

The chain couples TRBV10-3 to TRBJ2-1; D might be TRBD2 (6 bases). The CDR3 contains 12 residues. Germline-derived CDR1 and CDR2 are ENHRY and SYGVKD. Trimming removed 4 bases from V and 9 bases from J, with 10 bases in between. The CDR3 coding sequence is TGTGCCATCAGTGCCTTGGGAGGTGAGCAGTTCTTC. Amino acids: CAISALGGEQFF.

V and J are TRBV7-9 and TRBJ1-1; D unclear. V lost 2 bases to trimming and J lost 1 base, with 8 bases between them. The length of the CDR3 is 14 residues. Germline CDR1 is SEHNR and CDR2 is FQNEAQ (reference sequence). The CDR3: CASSLQAWNTEAFF. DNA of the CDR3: TGTGCCAGCAGCTTACAGGCCTGGAACACTGAAGCTTTCTTT.

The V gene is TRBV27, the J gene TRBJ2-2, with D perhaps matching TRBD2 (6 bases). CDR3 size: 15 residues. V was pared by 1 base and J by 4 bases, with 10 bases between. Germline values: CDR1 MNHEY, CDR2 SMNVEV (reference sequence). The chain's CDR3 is CASSLWGDSTGELFF. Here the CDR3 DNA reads TGTGCCAGCAGTTTATGGGGGGATAGCACCGGGGAGCTGTTTTTT.

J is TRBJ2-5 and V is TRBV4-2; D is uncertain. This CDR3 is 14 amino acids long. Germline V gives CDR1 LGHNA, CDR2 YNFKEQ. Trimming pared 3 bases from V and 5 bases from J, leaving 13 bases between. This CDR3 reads CASSHFGSEETQYF. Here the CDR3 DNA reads TGTGCCAGCAGCCACTTTGGCTCGGAGGAGACCCAGTACTTC.

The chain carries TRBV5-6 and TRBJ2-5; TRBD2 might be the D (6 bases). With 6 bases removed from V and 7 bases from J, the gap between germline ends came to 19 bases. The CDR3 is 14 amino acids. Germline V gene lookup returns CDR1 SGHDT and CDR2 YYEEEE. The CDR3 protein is CASMRSAGGATQYF. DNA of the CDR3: TGTGCCAGCATGCGGAGCGCAGGAGGGGCGACCCAGTACTTC. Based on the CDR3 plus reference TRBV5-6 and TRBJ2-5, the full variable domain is DAGVTQSPTHLIKTRGQQVTLRCSPKSGHDTVSWYQQALGQGPQFIFQYYEEEERQRGNFPDRFSGHQFPNYSSELNVNALLLGDSALYLCASMRSAGGATQYFGPGTRLLVL.

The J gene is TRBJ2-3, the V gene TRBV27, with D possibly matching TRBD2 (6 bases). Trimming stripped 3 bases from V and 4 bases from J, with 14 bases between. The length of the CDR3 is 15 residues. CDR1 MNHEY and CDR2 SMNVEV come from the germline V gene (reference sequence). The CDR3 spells CASSFGGANPDTQYF. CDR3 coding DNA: TGTGCCAGCAGTTTCGGCGGGGCCAATCCAGATACGCAGTATTTT.

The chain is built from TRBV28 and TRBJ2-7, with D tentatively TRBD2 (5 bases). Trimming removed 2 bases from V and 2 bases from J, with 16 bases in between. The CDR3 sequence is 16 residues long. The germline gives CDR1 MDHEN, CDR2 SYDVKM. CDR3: CASSLTSGLVPYEQYF. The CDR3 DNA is TGTGCCAGCAGTTTAACCAGCGGCCTTGTCCCCTACGAGCAGTACTTC.

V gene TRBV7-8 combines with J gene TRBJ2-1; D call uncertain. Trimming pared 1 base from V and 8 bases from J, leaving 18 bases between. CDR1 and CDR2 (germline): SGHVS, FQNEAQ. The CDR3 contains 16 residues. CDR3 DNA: TGTGCCAGCAGCTTAGTACCGACTCCCAGTATATATGAGCAGTTCTTC. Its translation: CASSLVPTPSIYEQFF.

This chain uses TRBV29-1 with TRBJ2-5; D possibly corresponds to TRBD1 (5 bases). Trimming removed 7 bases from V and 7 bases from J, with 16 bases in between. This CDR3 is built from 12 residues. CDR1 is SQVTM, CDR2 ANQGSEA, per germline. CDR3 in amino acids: CSDGRATGTQYF. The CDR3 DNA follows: TGCAGCGATGGCAGGGCTACGGGGACCCAGTACTTC.

The CDR3 is CASTFGTGKNIQYF. CDR3 coding DNA: TGCGCCAGCACCTTCGGGACAGGGAAAAACATTCAGTACTTC. The chain is built from TRBV5-1 and TRBJ2-4; 9 nucleotides match TRBD1. Germline loops: CDR1 SGHRS, CDR2 YFSETQ. V lost 6 bases and J lost 4; bases outside the gene matches: 5. The CDR3 extends over 14 amino acids.

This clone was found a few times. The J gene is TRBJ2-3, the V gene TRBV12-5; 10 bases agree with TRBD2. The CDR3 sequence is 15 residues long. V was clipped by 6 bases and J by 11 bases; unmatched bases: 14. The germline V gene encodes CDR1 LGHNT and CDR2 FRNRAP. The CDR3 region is CASGLTGTSVGLQYF. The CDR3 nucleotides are TGTGCTAGTGGATTGACCGGGACTAGCGTCGGATTGCAGTATTTT.

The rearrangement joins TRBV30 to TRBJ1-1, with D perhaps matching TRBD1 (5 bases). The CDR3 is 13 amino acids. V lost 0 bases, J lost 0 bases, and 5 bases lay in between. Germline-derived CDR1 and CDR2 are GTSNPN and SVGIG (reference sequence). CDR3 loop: CAWSVQVNTEAFF. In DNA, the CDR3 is TGTGCCTGGAGTGTACAGGTGAACACTGAAGCTTTCTTT.

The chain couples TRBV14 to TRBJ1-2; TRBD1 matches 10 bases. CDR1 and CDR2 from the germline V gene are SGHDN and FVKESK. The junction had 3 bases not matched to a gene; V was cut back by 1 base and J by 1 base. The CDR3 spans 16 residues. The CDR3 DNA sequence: TGTGCCAGCAGCCAAGGCGGACAGGGGGGTAACTATGGCTACACCTTC. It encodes CASSQGGQGGNYGYTF.

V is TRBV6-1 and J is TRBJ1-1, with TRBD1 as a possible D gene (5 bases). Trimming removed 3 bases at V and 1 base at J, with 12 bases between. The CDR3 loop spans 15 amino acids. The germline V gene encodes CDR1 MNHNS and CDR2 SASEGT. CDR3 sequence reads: CASSDKGRSNTEAFF. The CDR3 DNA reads TGTGCCAGCAGTGATAAGGGGCGGTCGAACACTGAAGCTTTCTTT.

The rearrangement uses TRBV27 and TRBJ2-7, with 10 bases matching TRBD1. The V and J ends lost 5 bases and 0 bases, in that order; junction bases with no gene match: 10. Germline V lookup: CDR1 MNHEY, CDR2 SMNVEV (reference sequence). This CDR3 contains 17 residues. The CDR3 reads CASSPSPGQGSSYEQYF. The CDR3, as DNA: TGTGCCAGCAGTCCATCACCGGGACAGGGGAGCTCCTACGAGCAGTACTTC.

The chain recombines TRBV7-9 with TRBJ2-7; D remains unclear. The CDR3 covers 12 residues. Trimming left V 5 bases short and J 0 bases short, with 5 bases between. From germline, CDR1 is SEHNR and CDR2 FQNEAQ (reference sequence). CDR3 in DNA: TGTGCCAGCAGCCCGAGCTCCTACGAGCAGTACTTC. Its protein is CASSPSSYEQYF.

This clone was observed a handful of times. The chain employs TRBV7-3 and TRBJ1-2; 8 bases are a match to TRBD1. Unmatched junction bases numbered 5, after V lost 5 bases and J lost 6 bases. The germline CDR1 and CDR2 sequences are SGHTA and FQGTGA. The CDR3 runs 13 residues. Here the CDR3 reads CASSKDRGDGYTF. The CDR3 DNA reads TGTGCCAGCAGCAAAGACAGGGGAGATGGCTACACCTTC.

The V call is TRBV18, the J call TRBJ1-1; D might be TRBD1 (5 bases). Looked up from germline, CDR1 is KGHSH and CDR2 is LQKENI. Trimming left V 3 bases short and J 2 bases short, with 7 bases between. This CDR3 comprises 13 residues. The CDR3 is CASSPGTNTEAFF. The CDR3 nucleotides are TGTGCCAGCTCACCGGGGACTAACACTGAAGCTTTCTTT. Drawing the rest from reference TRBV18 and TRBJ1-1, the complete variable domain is NAGVMQNPRHLVRRRGQEARLRCSPMKGHSHVYWYRQLPEEGLKFMVYLQKENIIDESGMPKERFSAEFPKEGPSILRIQQVVRGDSAAYFCASSPGTNTEAFFGQGTRLTVV.

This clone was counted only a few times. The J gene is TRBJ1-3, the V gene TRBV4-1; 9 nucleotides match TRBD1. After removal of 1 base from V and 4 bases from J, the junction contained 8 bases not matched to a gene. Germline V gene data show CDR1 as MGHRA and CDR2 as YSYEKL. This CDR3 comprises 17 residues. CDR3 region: CASSQAGTGGLGNTIYF. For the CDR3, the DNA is TGCGCCAGCAGCCAAGCGGGAACAGGGGGCCTAGGAAACACCATATATTTT.

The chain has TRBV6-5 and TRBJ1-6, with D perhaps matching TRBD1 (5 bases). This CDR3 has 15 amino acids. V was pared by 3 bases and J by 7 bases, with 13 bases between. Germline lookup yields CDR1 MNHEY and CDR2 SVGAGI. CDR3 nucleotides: TGTGCCAGCAGTTATGGCCAGGGCTCCAATTCACCCCTCCACTTT. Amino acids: CASSYGQGSNSPLHF.

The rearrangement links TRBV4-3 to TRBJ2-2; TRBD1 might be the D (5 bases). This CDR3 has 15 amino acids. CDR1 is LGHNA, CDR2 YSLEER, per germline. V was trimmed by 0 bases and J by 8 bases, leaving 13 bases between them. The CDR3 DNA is TGCGCCAGCAGCCAAGATCTCCCAGGGATGGGGGAGCTGTTTTTT. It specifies CASSQDLPGMGELFF.

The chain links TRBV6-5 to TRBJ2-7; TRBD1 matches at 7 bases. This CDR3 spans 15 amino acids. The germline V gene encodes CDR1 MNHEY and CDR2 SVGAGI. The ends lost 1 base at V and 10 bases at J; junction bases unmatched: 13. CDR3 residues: CASSYYTGAAGKQYF. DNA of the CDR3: TGTGCCAGCAGTTACTATACAGGGGCCGCGGGCAAACAGTACTTC.

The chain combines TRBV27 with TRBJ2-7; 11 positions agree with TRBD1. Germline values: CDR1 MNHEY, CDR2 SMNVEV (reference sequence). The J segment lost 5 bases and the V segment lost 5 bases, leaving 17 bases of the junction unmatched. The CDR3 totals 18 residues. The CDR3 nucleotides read TGTGCCAGCAGTATCCTCGGCCGACCGGGACAGGGGGAGAACGAGCAGTACTTC. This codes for CASSILGRPGQGENEQYF.

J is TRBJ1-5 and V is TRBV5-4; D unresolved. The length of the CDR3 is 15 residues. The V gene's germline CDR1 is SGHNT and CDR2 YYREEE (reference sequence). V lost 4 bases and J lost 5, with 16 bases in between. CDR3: CASSTPARLHQPQHF. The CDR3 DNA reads TGTGCCAGCAGCACCCCGGCCAGGCTACATCAGCCCCAGCATTTT. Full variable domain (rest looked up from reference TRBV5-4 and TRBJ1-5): ETGVTQSPTHLIKTRGQQVTLRCSSQSGHNTVSWYQQALGQGPQFIFQYYREEENGRGNFPPRFSGLQFPNYSSELNVNALELDDSALYLCASSTPARLHQPQHFGDGTRLSIL.

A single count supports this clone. CDR3 nucleotide sequence: TGTGCCAGCAGCTTGGGAGCGGGGCACAATGAGCAGTTCTTC. Translating it yields CASSLGAGHNEQFF. The genes are TRBV5-6 and TRBJ2-1, with TRBD2 matching 7 bases. J gave up 5 bases and V 0 bases, and 2 bases lay outside the gene matches. CDR3 length: 14 amino acids. Germline CDR1 reads SGHDT; CDR2 reads YYEEEE.

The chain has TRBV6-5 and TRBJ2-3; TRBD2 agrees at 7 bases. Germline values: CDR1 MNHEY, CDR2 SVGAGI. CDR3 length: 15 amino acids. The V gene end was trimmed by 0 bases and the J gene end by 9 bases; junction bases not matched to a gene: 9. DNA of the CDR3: TGTGCCAGCAGTTACTCGAAGGCTAGCGGAGAGACGCAGTATTTT. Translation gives CASSYSKASGETQYF.

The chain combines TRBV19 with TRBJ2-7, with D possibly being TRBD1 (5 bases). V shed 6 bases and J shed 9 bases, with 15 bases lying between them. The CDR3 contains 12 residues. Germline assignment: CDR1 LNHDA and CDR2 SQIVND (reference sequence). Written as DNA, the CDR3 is TGTGCCAGTAGCATACAGGAAGGGGTGCAGTACTTC. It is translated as CASSIQEGVQYF.

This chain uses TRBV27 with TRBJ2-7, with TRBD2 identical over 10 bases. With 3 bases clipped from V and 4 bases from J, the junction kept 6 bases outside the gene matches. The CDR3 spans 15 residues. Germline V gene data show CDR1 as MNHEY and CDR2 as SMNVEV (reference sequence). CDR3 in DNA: TGTGCCAGCAGTTTCCGTAGCGGGAGGTCGTACGAGCAGTACTTC. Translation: CASSFRSGRSYEQYF.

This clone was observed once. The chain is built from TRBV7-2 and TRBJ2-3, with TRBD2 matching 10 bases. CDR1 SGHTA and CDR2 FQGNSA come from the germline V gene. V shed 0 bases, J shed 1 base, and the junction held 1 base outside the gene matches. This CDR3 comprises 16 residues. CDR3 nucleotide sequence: TGTGCCAGCAGCTTAGCCGGGACTAGCGGCACAGATACGCAGTATTTT. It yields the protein CASSLAGTSGTDTQYF.